The 4 T cell receptor beta chains in this list originate from one sample, sequenced in a study of T cells in Graves' hyperthyroidism and ophthalmopathy. What was amplified from RNA transcripts were TCR beta CDR3 regions. HTBI primers were the set used in a first-round RT-PCR of the TCR CDR3. MiXCR, run by TCRdb on the multiplex PCR reads, gives a single entry per CDR3 protein. The sample yields approximately 560,000 distinct CDR3 sequences, 15% to 18% seen once. Sequencing was done on a sample of blood. The receptors shown here come from a woman aged 25 to 39 with Graves' hyperthyroidism.

In its sample, this clonotype was seen many times. The chain combines TRBV11-1 with TRBJ2-1; D is ambiguous. Germline V gene lookup returns CDR1 SGHAT and CDR2 FQDESV (reference sequence). The CDR3 runs 16 residues. The germline V and J ends were trimmed by 5 bases and 0 bases, with 14 bases remaining between them. The CDR3 here is CASSLKGWSSYNEQFF. The CDR3 coding sequence is TGTGCCAGCAGCCTAAAGGGCTGGAGCTCCTACAATGAGCAGTTCTTC.

This clonotype was recorded many times. The chain is built from TRBV20-1 and TRBJ2-7, with 7 nucleotides matching TRBD1. The CDR3 consists of 14 residues. The V and J ends lost 8 bases and 0 bases, in that order; junction bases with no gene match: 10. Germline lookup yields CDR1 DFQATT and CDR2 SNEGSKA (reference sequence). Here the CDR3 reads CSSAATGSSYEQYF. The DNA of the CDR3 is TGCAGTAGCGCCGCGACAGGGTCCTCCTACGAGCAGTACTTC.

This clonotype turned up a few times. This chain joins TRBV6-2 or TRBV6-3 and TRBJ2-1; 7 bases map to TRBD2. The CDR3 is 16 amino acids. Per germline, CDR1 MNHEY and CDR2 SVGEGT. After removal of 7 bases from V and 4 bases from J, the junction contained 13 bases not matched to a gene. The CDR3 coding sequence is TGTGCCAGCAAGGAGGCGGGAGAATCCGTTTACAATGAGCAGTTCTTC. It is translated as CASKEAGESVYNEQFF.

V usage is TRBV6-1 and J usage is TRBJ2-4; D perhaps matches TRBD2 (5 bases). Germline V gene lookup returns CDR1 MNHNS and CDR2 SASEGT. The V end was cut by 5 bases, the J end by 2 bases, with 16 bases between. The CDR3 is 16 amino acids. CDR3 residues: CASSYTQSGSKNIQYF. CDR3 sequence (DNA): TGTGCCAGCAGTTATACACAGTCGGGGTCCAAAAACATTCAGTACTTC.